Below, one T cell receptor beta chain is given with its context. Its target is not known. V lost 4 bases to trimming and J lost 2 bases, with 19 bases between them. Germline CDR1 reads SQVTM; CDR2 reads ANQGSEA. CDR3 length: 16 residues. This sample stems from a study of T cells in narcolepsy. Study overall: Donors had narcolepsy type 1 or type 2, or were healthy controls.

Sequenced by immunoSEQ multiplex PCR; TCRdb stores in-frame clones only, minus some. Here the sample spans about 22,000 clones, approximately 81% being singletons. Study conclusions and caveats: No autoreactive T cell clone sequences appeared in some memory CD4+ repertoires. Autoreactive clonotypes reportedly recurred in blood of same and different patients, not controls. Autoreactive HCRT-specific and TRIB2-specific clonotypes were marked in same-patient CSF-versus-blood CD4+ comparisons.

Sequences were obtained from memory (CD45RA-) CD4+ T cells from blood. The V call is TRBV29-1, the J call TRBJ2-3; the D gene is possibly TRBD1 (5 bases). The clonotype was recovered from a human donor in good health. CDR3 coding DNA: TGCAGCGTTGTGGAACGTTTCCGACAGAACACAGATACGCAGTATTTT. It encodes CSVVERFRQNTDTQYF.